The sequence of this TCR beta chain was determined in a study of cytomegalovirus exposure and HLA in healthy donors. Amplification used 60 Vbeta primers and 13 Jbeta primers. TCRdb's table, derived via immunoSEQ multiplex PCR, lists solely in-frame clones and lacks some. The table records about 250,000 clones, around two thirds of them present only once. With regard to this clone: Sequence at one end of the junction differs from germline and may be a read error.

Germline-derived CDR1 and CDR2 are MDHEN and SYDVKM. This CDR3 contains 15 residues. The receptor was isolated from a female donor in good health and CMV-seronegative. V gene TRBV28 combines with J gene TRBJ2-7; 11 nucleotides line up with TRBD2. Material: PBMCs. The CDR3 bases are TGTGCCAGCAGTAGATTGCTAGCGGGAGGCTACGAGCGGTACTTC. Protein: CASSRLLAGGYERYF. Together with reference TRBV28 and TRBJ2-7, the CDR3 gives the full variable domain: DVKVTQSSRYLVKRTGEKVFLECVQDMDHENMFWYRQDPGLGLRLIYFSYDVKMKEKGDIPEGYSVSREKKERFSLILESASTNQTSMYLCASSRLLAGGYERYFGPGTRLTVT.